Presented here are 20 T cell receptor beta chains from one specimen sequenced in a study of cytomegalovirus exposure and HLA in healthy donors (dated by TCRdb to the late 2010s). The method behind the library was the immunoSEQ multiplex PCR assay. For the multiplex PCR, a mixture combining 60 forward primers for TCR Vbeta segments and 13 reverse primers for TCR Jbeta segments was used. The source is immuneACCESS, and TCRdb retained only in-frame sequences with V and J called. Part of the clones is not carried over; for the studies checked, unresolved V genes explain less than half of this, and the remainder is unexplained. The sample records 130,000 or so clones, approximately 79% of which are singletons. The leading ten clones occupy roughly 4% of the sample. The sample comprised PBMCs. Receptors originate from a man aged 50-60 years in good health and CMV-seropositive.

The chain combines TRBV19 with TRBJ2-1, with 10 bases fitting TRBD1. CDR3 length equals 18 residues. Trimming removed 5 bases from V and 7 bases from J; junction bases left unmatched: 17. CDR1 is LNHDA, CDR2 SQIVND, per germline (reference sequence). The CDR3 DNA sequence: TGTGCCAGTAGTCTCCGGGACAGGGGTCTCGGGACGTGGAATGAGCAGTTCTTC. Its protein product is CASSLRDRGLGTWNEQFF.

The rearrangement links TRBV18 to TRBJ2-7; D is possibly TRBD2 (6 bases). In germline, CDR1 is KGHSH, CDR2 LQKENI. The V and J ends lost 7 bases and 3 bases respectively, with 16 bases between them. The CDR3 covers 14 residues. The CDR3 spells CASCPGLTNYEQYF. As DNA, the CDR3 is TGTGCCAGCTGCCCGGGACTCACAAACTACGAGCAGTACTTC.

J is TRBJ1-2 and V is TRBV18, with a possible D match to TRBD1 (5 bases). Germline assignment: CDR1 KGHSH and CDR2 LQKENI. Trimming removed 3 bases from V and 4 bases from J, with 15 bases in between. The CDR3 contains 15 residues. CDR3 coding DNA: TGTGCCAGCTCACCTTGGACGGGGGGGAGCTATGGCTACACCTTC. Translated, it gives CASSPWTGGSYGYTF.

The chain is built from TRBV6-1 and TRBJ1-5, with 10 bases matching TRBD1. Germline lookup yields CDR1 MNHNS and CDR2 SASEGT. V dropped 1 base and J dropped 4; count of bases not matched to a gene: 7. This CDR3 has 17 amino acids. CDR3 sequence: CASSEVDRGPANQPQHF. The CDR3 DNA follows: TGTGCCAGCAGTGAAGTAGACAGGGGGCCAGCTAATCAGCCCCAGCATTTT.

This clone occurred a few times. The chain recombines TRBV29-1 with TRBJ1-1; the D gene is possibly TRBD1 (5 bases). The germline gives CDR1 SQVTM, CDR2 ANQGSEA. V lost 4 bases, J lost 4 bases, and 22 bases lay in between. This CDR3 is built from 16 residues. CDR3 in DNA: TGCAGCGTTGGGGGACTTAAGGGGAGACGGGGCACTGAAGCTTTCTTT. This codes for CSVGGLKGRRGTEAFF.

CDR3 sequence: CASTPLTGGHNEQFF. As DNA, the CDR3 is TGTGCCAGCACCCCACTGACAGGGGGGCACAATGAGCAGTTCTTC. The chain links TRBV27 to TRBJ2-1; TRBD1 matches at 9 bases. V lost 7 bases, J lost 5 bases, and 9 bases stayed unmatched. The V gene's germline CDR1 is MNHEY and CDR2 SMNVEV (reference sequence). CDR3 length: 15 residues.

CDR3 nucleotide sequence: TGTGCCAGCAGTAGGACACTCAGCTCCTACGAGCAGTACTTC. Translation: CASSRTLSSYEQYF. This chain joins TRBV6-6 and TRBJ2-7, with D possibly matching TRBD1 (5 bases). CDR1 and CDR2 (germline): MNHNY, SVGAGI (reference sequence). The CDR3 runs to 14 residues. V dropped 5 bases and J dropped 0 bases, with 11 bases sitting between them.

The rearrangement joins TRBV29-1 to TRBJ1-4; tentative D call: TRBD1 (5 bases). Germline CDR1 and CDR2: SQVTM and ANQGSEA. CDR3 length: 13 amino acids. The V end was cut by 4 bases, the J end by 8 bases, with 14 bases between. The DNA of the CDR3 is TGCAGCGTTGTCAGCTCCAAGGGGGAAAAACTGTTTTTT. Translating gives CSVVSSKGEKLFF.

The chain recombines TRBV7-2 with TRBJ2-7; the D gene is possibly TRBD1 (5 bases). Trimming cost V 2 bases and J 1 base, with 9 bases left between them. The CDR3 covers 14 residues. Germline V gives CDR1 SGHTA, CDR2 FQGNSA. DNA of the CDR3: TGTGCCAGCAGCTTAAGGCGGACATCCTACGAGCAGTACTTC. It encodes CASSLRRTSYEQYF.

The J gene is TRBJ2-7, the V gene TRBV27; D is unresolved. Germline V lookup: CDR1 MNHEY, CDR2 SMNVEV (reference sequence). V was cut by 2 bases and J by 2 bases, with 13 bases left in between. CDR3 size: 15 residues. CDR3 in DNA: TGTGCCAGCAGTTTAACTGGGCTGGATACCTACGAGCAGTACTTC. It yields the protein CASSLTGLDTYEQYF.

This rearrangement joins TRBV7-9 to TRBJ1-2; the D is unclear. CDR3 size: 11 residues. V was shortened by 1 base and J by 6 bases, with 3 bases between the two germline ends. Germline loops: CDR1 SEHNR, CDR2 FQNEAQ (reference sequence). The CDR3 loop reads CASSLVDGYTF. The CDR3 bases are TGTGCCAGCAGCTTAGTCGATGGCTACACCTTC.

V is TRBV12-5 and J is TRBJ2-1, with 7 bases that match TRBD1. The CDR3 contains 15 residues. CDR1 and CDR2 from the germline V gene are LGHNT and FRNRAP. Unmatched junction bases numbered 3, after V lost 4 bases and J lost 0 bases. CDR3 nucleotide sequence: TGTGCTAGTGGTTATGGGGACAGCTCCTACAATGAGCAGTTCTTC. Translated: CASGYGDSSYNEQFF. The whole variable domain, filled in from reference TRBV12-5 and TRBJ2-1, reads DARVTQTPRHKVTEMGQEVTMRCQPILGHNTVFWYRQTMMQGLELLAYFRNRAPLDDSGMPKDRFSAEMPDATLATLKIQPSEPRDSAVYFCASGYGDSSYNEQFFGPGTRLTVL.

This chain connects TRBV5-1 to TRBJ1-2; tentative D call: TRBD1 (6 bases). CDR1 SGHRS and CDR2 YFSETQ come from the germline V gene. The CDR3 totals 14 residues. V shed 0 bases and J shed 4 bases, with 10 bases lying between them. The CDR3 DNA sequence: TGCGCCAGCAGCTTGGTACAGGGAGTCTATGGCTACACCTTC. Its protein is CASSLVQGVYGYTF.

This clone was detected ten times or more. The V and J genes are TRBV6-5 and TRBJ2-1, with 11 bases that match TRBD2. The CDR3 length is 13 residues. J lost 12 bases, V lost 6 bases, and 7 bases had no gene match. The V gene's germline CDR1 is MNHEY and CDR2 SVGAGI. The CDR3 nucleotides are TGTGCCAGCAGGCCGACTAGCGGGGCGGGGCAGTTCTTC. It specifies CASRPTSGAGQFF.

The CDR3 DNA is TGTGCCAGCAGCCAAGCTTTAGTTACAGGGGAAGCTTTCTTT. This gives the protein CASSQALVTGEAFF. The chain has TRBV14 and TRBJ1-1; D is possibly TRBD1 (6 bases). Germline CDR1 is SGHDN and CDR2 is FVKESK. The V gene lost 1 base and the J gene lost 8 bases, with 14 bases spanning the gap. The CDR3 runs 14 residues.

The chain is built from TRBV7-9 and TRBJ2-7; D is undetermined. The CDR3 loop spans 13 amino acids. Trimming removed 1 base from V and 0 bases from J, with 4 bases in between. CDR1 is SEHNR, CDR2 FQNEAQ, per germline (reference sequence). The CDR3 spells CASSLGHSYEQYF. CDR3 in DNA: TGTGCCAGCAGCTTAGGACACTCCTACGAGCAGTACTTC.

The chain employs TRBV5-1 and TRBJ2-2; D possibly corresponds to TRBD1 (5 bases). V was cut by 5 bases and J by 4 bases, with 18 bases left in between. The CDR3 contains 16 residues. Germline lookup yields CDR1 SGHRS and CDR2 YFSETQ. Here the CDR3 reads CASSPVETRGTGELFF. The CDR3 nucleotides read TGCGCCAGCAGTCCAGTCGAAACAAGGGGCACCGGGGAGCTGTTTTTT.

The chain recombines TRBV7-9 with TRBJ1-2, with 11 bases identical to TRBD1. The CDR3 is made up of 15 amino acids. Germline V lookup: CDR1 SEHNR, CDR2 FQNEAQ (reference sequence). The ends lost 2 bases at V and 3 bases at J; junction bases unmatched: 2. In DNA form, the CDR3 reads TGTGCCAGCAGCTTATCGGGACAGGGGGACTATGGCTACACCTTC. Encoded protein: CASSLSGQGDYGYTF.

J is TRBJ1-1 and V is TRBV6-5, with D tentatively TRBD1 (5 bases). Deletions cut 0 bases from V and 6 bases from J, with 14 bases between. The CDR3 length is 15 residues. Germline V CDR1 and CDR2: MNHEY, SVGAGI. CDR3 sequence: CASSYSIVSGSEAFF. In DNA, the CDR3 is TGTGCCAGCAGTTACTCGATCGTTTCAGGGTCTGAAGCTTTCTTT.

V usage is TRBV2 and J usage is TRBJ2-5; D unclear. Per germline, CDR1 SNHLY and CDR2 FYNNEI. The CDR3 is 13 residues long. Trimming took 7 bases from V and 3 from J, leaving 12 bases between them. CDR3 protein: CASNWAPEETQYF. The CDR3 DNA sequence: TGTGCCAGCAACTGGGCCCCCGAAGAGACCCAGTACTTC.